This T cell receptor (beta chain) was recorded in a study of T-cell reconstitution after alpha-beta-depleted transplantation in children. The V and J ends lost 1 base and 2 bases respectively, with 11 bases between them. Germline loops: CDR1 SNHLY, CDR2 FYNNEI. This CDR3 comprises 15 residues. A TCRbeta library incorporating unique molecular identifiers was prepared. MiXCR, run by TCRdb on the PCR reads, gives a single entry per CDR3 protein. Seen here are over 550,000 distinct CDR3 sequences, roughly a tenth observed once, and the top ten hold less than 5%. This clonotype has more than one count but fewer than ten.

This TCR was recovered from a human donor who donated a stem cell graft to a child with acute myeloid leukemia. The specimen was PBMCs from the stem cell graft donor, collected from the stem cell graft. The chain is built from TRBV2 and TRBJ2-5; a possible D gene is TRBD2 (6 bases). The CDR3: CASSEVGLPQETQYF. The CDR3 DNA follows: TGTGCCAGCAGTGAAGTCGGACTACCTCAAGAGACCCAGTACTTC.